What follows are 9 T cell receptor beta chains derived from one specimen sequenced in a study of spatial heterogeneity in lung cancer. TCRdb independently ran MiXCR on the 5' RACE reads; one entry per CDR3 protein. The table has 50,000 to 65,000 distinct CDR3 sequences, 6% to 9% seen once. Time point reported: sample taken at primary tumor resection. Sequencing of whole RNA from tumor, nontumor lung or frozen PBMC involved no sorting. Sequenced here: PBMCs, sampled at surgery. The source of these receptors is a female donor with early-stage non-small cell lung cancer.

The CDR3 coding sequence is TGTGCCAGCAGCCCATCAGCGGGGCCGGGAGATACGCAGTATTTT. Its translation: CASSPSAGPGDTQYF. The V and J genes are TRBV3-1 and TRBJ2-3; 7 bases fit TRBD2. V dropped 4 bases and J dropped 5; count of bases not matched to a gene: 9. Germline V gene sequence: CDR1 LGHDT, CDR2 YNNKEL (reference sequence). The CDR3 is made up of 15 amino acids.

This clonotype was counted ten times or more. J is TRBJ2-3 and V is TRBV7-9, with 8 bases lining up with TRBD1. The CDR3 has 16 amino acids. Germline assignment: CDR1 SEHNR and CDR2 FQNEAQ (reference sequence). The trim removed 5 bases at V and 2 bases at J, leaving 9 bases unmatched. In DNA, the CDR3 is TGTGCCAGCAGCCCTGGGGACAGGACCTTCACAGATACGCAGTATTTT. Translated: CASSPGDRTFTDTQYF.

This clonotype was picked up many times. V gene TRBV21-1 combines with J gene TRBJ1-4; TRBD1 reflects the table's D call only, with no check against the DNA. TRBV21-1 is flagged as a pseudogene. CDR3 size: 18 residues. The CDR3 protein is CASSKGAKPTGEYEKLFF. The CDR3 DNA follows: TGTGCCAGCAGCAAAGGGGCAAAGCCGACAGGGGAATATGAAAAACTGTTTTTT.

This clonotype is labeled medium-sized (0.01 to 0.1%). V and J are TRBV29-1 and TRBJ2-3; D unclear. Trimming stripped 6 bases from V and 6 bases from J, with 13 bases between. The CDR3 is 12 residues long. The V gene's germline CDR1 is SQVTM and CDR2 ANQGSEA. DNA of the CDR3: TGCAGCGTGGAGATTCCTGATGATACGCAGTATTTT. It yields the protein CSVEIPDDTQYF.

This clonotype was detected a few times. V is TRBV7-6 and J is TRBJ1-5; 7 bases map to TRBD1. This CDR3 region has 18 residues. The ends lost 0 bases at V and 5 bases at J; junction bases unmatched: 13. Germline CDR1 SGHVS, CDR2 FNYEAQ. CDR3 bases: TGTGCCAGCAGCTTAGCCCCAGGGGGGAACAAGTTGGATCAGCCCCAGCATTTT. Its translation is CASSLAPGGNKLDQPQHF. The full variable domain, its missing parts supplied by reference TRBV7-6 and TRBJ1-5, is GAGVSQSPRYKVTKRGQDVALRCDPISGHVSLYWYRQALGQGPEFLTYFNYEAQQDKSGLPNDRFSAERPEGSISTLTIQRTEQRDSAMYRCASSLAPGGNKLDQPQHFGDGTRLSIL.

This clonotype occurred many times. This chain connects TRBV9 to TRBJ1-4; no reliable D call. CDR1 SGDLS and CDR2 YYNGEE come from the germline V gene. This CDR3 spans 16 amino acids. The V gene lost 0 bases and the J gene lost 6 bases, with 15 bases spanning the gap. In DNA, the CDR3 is TGTGCCAGCAGCGTAGGGGGAGGCGGAAACTATGAAAAACTGTTTTTT. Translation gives CASSVGGGGNYEKLFF. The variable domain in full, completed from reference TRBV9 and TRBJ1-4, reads DSGVTQTPKHLITATGQRVTLRCSPRSGDLSVYWYQQSLDQGLQFLIQYYNGEERAKGNILERFSAQQFPDLHSELNLSSLELGDSALYFCASSVGGGGNYEKLFFGSGTQLSVL.

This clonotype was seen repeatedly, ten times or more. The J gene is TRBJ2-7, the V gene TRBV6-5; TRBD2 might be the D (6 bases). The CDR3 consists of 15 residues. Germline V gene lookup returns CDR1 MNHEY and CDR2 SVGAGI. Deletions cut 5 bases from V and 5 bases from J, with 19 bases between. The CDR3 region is CASSLSWLAPNEQYF. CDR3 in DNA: TGTGCCAGCAGTCTCAGTTGGCTAGCGCCTAACGAGCAGTACTTC.

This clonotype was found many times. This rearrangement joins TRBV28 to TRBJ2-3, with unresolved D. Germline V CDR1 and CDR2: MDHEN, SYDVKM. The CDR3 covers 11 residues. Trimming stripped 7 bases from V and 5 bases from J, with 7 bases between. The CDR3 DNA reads TGTGCCAGCATTCTTAGAGATACGCAGTATTTT. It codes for CASILRDTQYF.

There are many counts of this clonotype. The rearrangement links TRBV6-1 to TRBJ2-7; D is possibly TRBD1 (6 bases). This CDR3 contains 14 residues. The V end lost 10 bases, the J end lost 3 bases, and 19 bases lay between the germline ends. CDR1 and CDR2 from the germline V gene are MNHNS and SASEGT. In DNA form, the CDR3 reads TGTGCCATCCTTCTGACAGGTCCTTACTACGAGCAGTACTTC. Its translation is CAILLTGPYYEQYF.